This paragraph covers one T cell receptor beta chain sequence. CD8 cells classed as naive were CD45RO-negative and positively selected for CCR7, excluding terminally differentiated effector memory CD45RA+ cells. Some clones are missing from TCRdb's copy, which holds only in-frame ones; the method was immunoSEQ multiplex PCR. This table holds about 590,000 clones, roughly 95% found once. This sample was included in a study of shared clonotypes between healthy human individuals. The specimen was naive CD8+ T cells sorted from blood. This receptor was identified in a woman in her twenties or thirties in good health.

The CDR3 loop is CASSMVLFDEQFF. CDR3 nucleotide sequence: TGTGCCAGTAGTATGGTTTTATTCGATGAGCAGTTCTTC. The rearrangement joins TRBV19 to TRBJ2-1; D unclear. Germline V CDR1 and CDR2: LNHDA, SQIVND (reference sequence). The CDR3 spans 13 residues. Between the trimmed V and J ends, which lost 3 bases and 8 bases, there was a span of 11 bases.